Below are 6 T cell receptor beta chains sequenced from a single sample in a study of blood T cell repertoires in COVID-19. Clones were sequenced by immunoSEQ multiplex PCR, and TCRdb holds only the in-frame ones, with some missing. Here the sample spans 230,000 or so clones, 75% to 85% being singletons. Sequenced sample: peripheral blood. The receptors originated from a middle-aged man who had recovered from COVID-19.

The V call is TRBV5-4, the J call TRBJ2-3; 9 bases map to TRBD1. Losses at the gene ends were 1 base for V and 5 bases for J; bases not matched to a gene: 11. This CDR3 contains 17 residues. Germline CDR1 and CDR2: SGHNT and YYREEE (reference sequence). The CDR3 loop is CASSLPPGQGVEDTQYF. For the CDR3, the DNA is TGTGCCAGCAGCTTGCCTCCGGGACAGGGTGTAGAAGATACGCAGTATTTT.

This clone was detected only a few times. The genes are TRBV6-4 and TRBJ2-6, with D perhaps TRBD2 (5 bases). CDR3 length: 16 residues. Germline-derived CDR1 and CDR2 are MRHNA and SNTAGT. The V end lost 0 bases, the J end lost 0 bases, and 6 bases lay between the germline ends. The CDR3 is CASSDSRGSGANVLTF. The CDR3 DNA is TGTGCCAGCAGTGACTCTCGGGGCTCTGGGGCCAACGTCCTGACTTTC.

This chain connects TRBV7-6 to TRBJ2-2; 12 bases fit TRBD2. V lost 5 bases, J lost 0 bases, and 4 bases stayed unmatched. The germline V gene encodes CDR1 SGHVS and CDR2 FNYEAQ. The CDR3 has 17 residues. CDR3 DNA: TGTGCCAGCAGCCCAACTAGCGGGGGGACGAACACCGGGGAGCTGTTTTTT. This translates into CASSPTSGGTNTGELFF.

The chain couples TRBV12-5 to TRBJ1-1; perhaps TRBD1 as D (5 bases). CDR3 length equals 19 residues. Per the germline V gene, CDR1 is LGHNT and CDR2 is FRNRAP. V was shortened by 0 bases and J by 0 bases, with 20 bases between the two germline ends. The CDR3 protein is CASGLVRSVDNLMNTEAFF. In nucleotides, the CDR3 is TGTGCTAGTGGTTTGGTACGGAGTGTGGACAACCTCATGAACACTGAAGCTTTCTTT.

This clone was seen just once. DNA of the CDR3: TGTGCCAGCGGGGGGGGGCAAGAGACCCAGTACTTC. Its protein product is CASGGGQETQYF. V gene TRBV2 combines with J gene TRBJ2-5; 7 positions agree with TRBD2. This CDR3 has 12 amino acids. CDR1 is SNHLY and CDR2 is FYNNEI in the germline V gene. With V trimmed by 8 bases and J by 2 bases, 2 bases remained unmatched.

This clone was detected once. CDR3 loop: CASINQETQYF. The DNA for the CDR3 is TGTGCCAGCATCAATCAAGAGACCCAGTACTTC. This chain links TRBV2 with TRBJ2-5; D call uncertain. V lost 7 bases to trimming and J lost 2 bases, with 5 bases between them. CDR1 is SNHLY, CDR2 FYNNEI, per germline. The CDR3 is made up of 11 amino acids.